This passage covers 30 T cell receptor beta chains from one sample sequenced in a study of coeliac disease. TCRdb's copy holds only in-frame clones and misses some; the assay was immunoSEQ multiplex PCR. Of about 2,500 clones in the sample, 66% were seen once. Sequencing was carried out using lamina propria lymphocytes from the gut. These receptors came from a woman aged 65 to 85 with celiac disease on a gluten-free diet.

The CDR3: CAWRSGGAGDTQYF. The CDR3 nucleotides read TGTGCCTGGAGAAGCGGGGGGGCCGGGGATACGCAGTATTTT. The rearrangement joins TRBV30 to TRBJ2-3; 10 nucleotides line up with TRBD2. This CDR3 is built from 14 residues. Germline V gene lookup returns CDR1 GTSNPN and CDR2 SVGIG (reference sequence). The ends lost 3 bases at V and 6 bases at J; junction bases unmatched: 6.

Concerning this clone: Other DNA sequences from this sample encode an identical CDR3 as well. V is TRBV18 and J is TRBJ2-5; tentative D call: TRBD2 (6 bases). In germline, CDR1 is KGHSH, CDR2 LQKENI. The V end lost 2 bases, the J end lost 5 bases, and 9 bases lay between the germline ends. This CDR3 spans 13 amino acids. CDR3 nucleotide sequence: TGTGCCAGCTCACCAGGGGGGATGGAGACCCAGTACTTC. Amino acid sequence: CASSPGGMETQYF.

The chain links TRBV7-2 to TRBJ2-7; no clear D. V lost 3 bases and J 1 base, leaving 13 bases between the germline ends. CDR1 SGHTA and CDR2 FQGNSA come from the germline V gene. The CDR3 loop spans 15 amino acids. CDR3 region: CASSLRSEKSYEQYF. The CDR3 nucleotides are TGTGCCAGCAGCTTGCGGTCAGAGAAGTCCTACGAGCAGTACTTC.

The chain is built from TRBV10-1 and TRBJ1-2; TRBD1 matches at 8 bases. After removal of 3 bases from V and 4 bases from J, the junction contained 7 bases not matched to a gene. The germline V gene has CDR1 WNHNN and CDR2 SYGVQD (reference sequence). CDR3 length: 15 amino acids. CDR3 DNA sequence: TGCGCCAGCAGTGACTCCGGGACAGGTTTCTATGGCTACACCTTC. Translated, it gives CASSDSGTGFYGYTF.

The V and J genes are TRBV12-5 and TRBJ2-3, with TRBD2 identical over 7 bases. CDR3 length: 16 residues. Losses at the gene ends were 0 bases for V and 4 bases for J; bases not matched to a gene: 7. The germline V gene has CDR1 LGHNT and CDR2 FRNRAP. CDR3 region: CASGLVSGNGPDTQYF. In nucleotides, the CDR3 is TGTGCTAGTGGTTTGGTCAGCGGGAACGGCCCAGATACGCAGTATTTT.

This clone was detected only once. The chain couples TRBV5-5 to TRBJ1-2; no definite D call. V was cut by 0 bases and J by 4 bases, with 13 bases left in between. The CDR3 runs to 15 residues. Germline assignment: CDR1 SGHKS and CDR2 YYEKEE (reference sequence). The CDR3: CASSLAAQGGYGYTF. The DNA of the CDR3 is TGTGCCAGCAGCTTGGCCGCTCAAGGCGGCTATGGCTACACCTTC. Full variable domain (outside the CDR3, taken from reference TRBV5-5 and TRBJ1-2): DAGVTQSPTHLIKTRGQQVTLRCSPISGHKSVSWYQQVLGQGPQFIFQYYEKEERGRGNFPDRFSARQFPNYSSELNVNALLLGDSALYLCASSLAAQGGYGYTFGSGTRLTVV.

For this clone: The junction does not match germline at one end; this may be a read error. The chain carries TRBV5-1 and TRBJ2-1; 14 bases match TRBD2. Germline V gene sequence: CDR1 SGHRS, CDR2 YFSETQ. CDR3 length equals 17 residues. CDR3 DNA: TGTGCCAGCAGCCCAGGACTAGCGGGAGGAACCCGCAATGAGCAGTTCTTC. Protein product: CASSPGLAGGTRNEQFF.

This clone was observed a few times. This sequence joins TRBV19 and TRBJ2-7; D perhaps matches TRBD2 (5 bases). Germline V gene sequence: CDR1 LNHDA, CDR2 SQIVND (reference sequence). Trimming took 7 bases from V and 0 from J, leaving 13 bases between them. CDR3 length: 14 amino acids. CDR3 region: CASIGRAFSYEQYV. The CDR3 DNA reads TGTGCCAGTATTGGGCGGGCCTTCTCCTACGAGCAGTACGTC.

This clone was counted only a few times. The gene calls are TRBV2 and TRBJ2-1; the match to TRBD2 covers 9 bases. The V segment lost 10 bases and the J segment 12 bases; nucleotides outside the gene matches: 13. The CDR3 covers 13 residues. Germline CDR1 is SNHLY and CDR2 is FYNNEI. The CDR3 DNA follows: TGTGCCACCTTAGCGGGGGCGGGTAGGGGGCAGTTCTTC. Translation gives CATLAGAGRGQFF.

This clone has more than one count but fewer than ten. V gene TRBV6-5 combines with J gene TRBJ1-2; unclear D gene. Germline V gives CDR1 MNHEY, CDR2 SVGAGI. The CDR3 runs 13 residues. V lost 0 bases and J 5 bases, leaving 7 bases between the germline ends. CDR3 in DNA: TGTGCCAGCAGTTACTCTCACGGGTATGGCTACACCTTC. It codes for CASSYSHGYGYTF.

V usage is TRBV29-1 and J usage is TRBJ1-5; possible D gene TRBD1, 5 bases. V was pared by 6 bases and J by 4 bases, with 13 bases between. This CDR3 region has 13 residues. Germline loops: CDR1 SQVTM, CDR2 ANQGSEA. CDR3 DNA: TGCAGCGTCGGACCCGGGGGTAATCAGCCCCAGCATTTT. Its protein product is CSVGPGGNQPQHF.

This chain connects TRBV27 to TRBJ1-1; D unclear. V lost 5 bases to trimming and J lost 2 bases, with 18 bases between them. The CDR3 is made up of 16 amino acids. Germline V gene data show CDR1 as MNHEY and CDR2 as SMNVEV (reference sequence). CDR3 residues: CASSPGVGRINTEAFF. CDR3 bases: TGTGCCAGCAGTCCAGGTGTTGGGCGAATTAACACTGAAGCTTTCTTT.

The CDR3 loop reads CASSLGAGWNNEQFF. The CDR3 coding sequence is TGTGCCAGCAGCTTGGGAGCGGGGTGGAACAATGAGCAGTTCTTC. The chain joins TRBV5-6 to TRBJ2-1; 7 nucleotides agree with TRBD2. V trimming: 0 bases; J trimming: 5 bases; junction bases outside the gene matches: 5. Germline assignment: CDR1 SGHDT and CDR2 YYEEEE. There are 15 residues in the CDR3.

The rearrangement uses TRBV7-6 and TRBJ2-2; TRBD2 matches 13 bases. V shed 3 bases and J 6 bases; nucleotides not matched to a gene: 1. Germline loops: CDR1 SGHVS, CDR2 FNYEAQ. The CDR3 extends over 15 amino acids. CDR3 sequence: CASSFGLAGAGELFF. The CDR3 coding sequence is TGTGCCAGCAGCTTTGGACTAGCGGGGGCCGGGGAGCTGTTTTTT.

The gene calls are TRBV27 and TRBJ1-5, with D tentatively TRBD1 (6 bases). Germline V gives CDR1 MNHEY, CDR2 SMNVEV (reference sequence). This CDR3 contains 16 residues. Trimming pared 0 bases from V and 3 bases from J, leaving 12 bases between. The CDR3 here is CASSLSSLGANQPQHF. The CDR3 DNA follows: TGTGCCAGCAGTTTATCGAGTCTGGGGGCCAATCAGCCCCAGCATTTT.

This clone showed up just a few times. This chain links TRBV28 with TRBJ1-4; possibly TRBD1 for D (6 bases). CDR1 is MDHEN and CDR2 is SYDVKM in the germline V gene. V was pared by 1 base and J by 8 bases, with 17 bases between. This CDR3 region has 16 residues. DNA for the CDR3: TGTGCCAGCAGTTTATCCCCCCAGGGGCAAGACGAAAAACTGTTTTTT. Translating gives CASSLSPQGQDEKLFF.

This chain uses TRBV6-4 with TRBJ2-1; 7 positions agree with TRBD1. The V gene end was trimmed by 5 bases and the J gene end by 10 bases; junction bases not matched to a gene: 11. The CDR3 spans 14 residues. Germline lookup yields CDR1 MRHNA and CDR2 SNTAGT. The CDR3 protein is CASSHRTGQAEQFF. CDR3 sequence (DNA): TGTGCCAGCAGTCATCGGACAGGCCAGGCGGAGCAGTTCTTC.

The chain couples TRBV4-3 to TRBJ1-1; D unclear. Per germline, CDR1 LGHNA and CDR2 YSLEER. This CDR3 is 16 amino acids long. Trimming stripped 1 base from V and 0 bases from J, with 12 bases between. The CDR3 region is CASSQGAGGVNTEAFF. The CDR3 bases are TGCGCCAGCAGCCAAGGGGCAGGAGGCGTGAACACTGAAGCTTTCTTT.

The CDR3 loop reads CASSPNGLESGELFF. DNA of the CDR3: TGTGCCAGCAGCCCAAATGGACTAGAATCCGGGGAGCTGTTTTTT. The chain joins TRBV7-3 to TRBJ2-2; 7 nucleotides match TRBD2. Germline V gene sequence: CDR1 SGHTA, CDR2 FQGTGA. V shed 5 bases, J shed 6 bases, and the junction held 9 bases outside the gene matches. The CDR3 is made up of 15 amino acids.

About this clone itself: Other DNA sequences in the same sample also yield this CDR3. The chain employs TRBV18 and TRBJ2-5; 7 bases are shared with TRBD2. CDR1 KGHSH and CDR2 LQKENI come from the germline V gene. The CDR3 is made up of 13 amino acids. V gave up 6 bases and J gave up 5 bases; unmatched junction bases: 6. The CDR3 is CASSPGGMETQYF. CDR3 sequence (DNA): TGTGCCAGCTCTCCCGGGGGGATGGAGACCCAGTACTTC.

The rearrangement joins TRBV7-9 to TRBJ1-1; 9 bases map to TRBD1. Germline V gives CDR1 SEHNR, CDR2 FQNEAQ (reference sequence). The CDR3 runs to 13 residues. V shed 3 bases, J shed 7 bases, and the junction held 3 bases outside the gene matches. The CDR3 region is CASSFRDRVEAFF. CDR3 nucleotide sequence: TGTGCCAGCAGCTTCAGGGACAGGGTTGAAGCTTTCTTT.

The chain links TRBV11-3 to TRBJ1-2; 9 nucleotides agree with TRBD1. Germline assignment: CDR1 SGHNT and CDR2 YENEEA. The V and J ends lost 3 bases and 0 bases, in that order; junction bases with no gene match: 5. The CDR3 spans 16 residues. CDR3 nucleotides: TGTGCCAGCAGCTTGGGGGACAGGGAATCTAACTATGGCTACACCTTC. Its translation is CASSLGDRESNYGYTF.

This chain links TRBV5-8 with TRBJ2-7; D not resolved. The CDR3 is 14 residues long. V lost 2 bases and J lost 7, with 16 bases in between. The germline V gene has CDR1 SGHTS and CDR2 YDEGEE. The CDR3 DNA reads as TGTGCCAGCAGCTTTTTCCAGTGGTTTGGAGAGCAGTACGTC. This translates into CASSFFQWFGEQYV.

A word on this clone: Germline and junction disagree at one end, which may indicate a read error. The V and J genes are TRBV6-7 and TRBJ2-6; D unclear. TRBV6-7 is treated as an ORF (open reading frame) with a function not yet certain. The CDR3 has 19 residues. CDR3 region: CVSSRFGRIYKSRANVLTF. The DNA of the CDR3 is TGTGTCAGCAGTCGGTTTGGGCGTATTTACAAAAGTCGGGCCAACGTCCTGACTTTC.

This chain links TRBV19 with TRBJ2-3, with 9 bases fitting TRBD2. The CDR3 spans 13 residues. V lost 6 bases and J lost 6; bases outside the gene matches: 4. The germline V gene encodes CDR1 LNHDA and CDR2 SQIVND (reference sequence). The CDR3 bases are TGTGCCAGTAGGGTAGCGGGAGCGGATACGCAGTATTTT. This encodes CASRVAGADTQYF.

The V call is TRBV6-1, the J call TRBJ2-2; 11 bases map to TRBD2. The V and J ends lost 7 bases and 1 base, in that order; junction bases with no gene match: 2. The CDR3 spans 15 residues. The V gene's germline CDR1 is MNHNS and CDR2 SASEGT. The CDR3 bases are TGTGCCAGCAACGGACTAGCGGGGAACACCGGGGAGCTGTTTTTT. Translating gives CASNGLAGNTGELFF.

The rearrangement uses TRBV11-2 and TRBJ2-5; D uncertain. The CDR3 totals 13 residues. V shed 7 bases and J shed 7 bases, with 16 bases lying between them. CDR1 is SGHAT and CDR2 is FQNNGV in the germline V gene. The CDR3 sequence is CASNPGSRPTQYF. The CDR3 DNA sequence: TGTGCCAGCAATCCCGGGTCCCGGCCGACCCAGTACTTC.

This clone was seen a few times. CDR3 in amino acids: CASSFLHFLRGAQETQYF. In DNA form, the CDR3 reads TGTGCCAGCAGCTTTTTACACTTCCTCCGGGGGGCCCAAGAGACCCAGTACTTC. The rearrangement links TRBV7-8 to TRBJ2-5; perhaps TRBD2 as D (7 bases). The CDR3 contains 18 residues. The germline V gene encodes CDR1 SGHVS and CDR2 FQNEAQ. With 3 bases removed from V and 1 base from J, the gap between germline ends came to 21 bases.

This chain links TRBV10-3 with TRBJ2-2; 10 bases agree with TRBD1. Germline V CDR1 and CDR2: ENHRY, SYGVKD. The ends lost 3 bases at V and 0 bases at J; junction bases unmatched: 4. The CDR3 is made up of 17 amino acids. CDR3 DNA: TGTGCCATCAGTGACCCCGGACAGGGGGCGAACACCGGGGAGCTGTTTTTT. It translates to CAISDPGQGANTGELFF.

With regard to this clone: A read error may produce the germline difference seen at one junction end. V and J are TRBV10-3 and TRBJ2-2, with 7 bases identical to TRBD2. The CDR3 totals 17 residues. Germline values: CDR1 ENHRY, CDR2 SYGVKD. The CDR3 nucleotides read TGTGCCATCAGTGCCCTCCTCAGCGGGGTGAACACCGGGGAGCTGTTTTTC. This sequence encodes CAISALLSGVNTGELFF.